Below, one T cell receptor beta chain is given with its context. Its antigen is undetermined. CDR1 is MDHEN, CDR2 SYDVKM, per germline. The V and J ends lost 5 bases and 7 bases, in that order; junction bases with no gene match: 13. The CDR3 is 16 amino acids. The data are from a study of beta chain features in type 1 diabetes. Findings of the study overall: For patients, the naive, central memory and Treg TCRB repertoires appeared more alike than for healthy donors. Whatever favoring of shorter templates PCR might show would apply equally to patients and controls. Lower insertion and higher deletion counts appeared at VDJ junctions in type 1 diabetes patients. People with Type 1 diabetes carried modestly yet significantly shorter TCRB CDR3s in all four CD4+ subsets.

A CD45RO/CCR7/CD25/CD127/CD95/CD27 panel sorted naive, central memory, regulatory and stem cell-like memory CD4+ cells. Expressed TCRB transcripts were sequenced after all isolated RNA was converted to cDNA. TCRdb's copy holds only in-frame clones and misses some; the assay was immunoSEQ multiplex PCR. The top ten hold approximately 0.018% of the sample, which has 200,000 to 300,000 clones, over 11% seen once. This chain uses TRBV28 with TRBJ1-4; 7 nucleotides align to TRBD1. This receptor was taken from a man aged 25-45 years with type 1 diabetes. The sample comprised naive CD4+ T cells from blood. The CDR3: CASSPRSRDRVEKLFF. CDR3 nucleotide sequence: TGTGCCAGCAGTCCAAGATCCCGGGACAGAGTTGAAAAACTGTTTTTT.